A selection of T cell receptor beta chains follows, all from one sample in a study of metastatic and nonmetastatic thyroid tumors. Using MiXCR, TCRdb re-called clones from the PCR reads. Here the sample spans around 20,000 clones, approximately 10% being singletons. Sequenced material: blood. These receptors were collected from a female donor with papillary thyroid cancer or a benign thyroid nodule (not recorded which). Some clones in this sample may be carry-over from other donors' samples. Each CDR3 is given with its conserved first and last residue. D genes are given only for firm matches. Clone sizes are given selectively: once, few, many, or a class where the clone is expanded.

d_gene: -; v_gene: TRBV3-1; abundance: many; len: 16; j_gene: TRBJ2-3; CDR3nt: TGTGCCAGCAGCCAAGGGACGGGGCTAAACACGGATACGCAGTATTTT; CDR3aa: CASSQGTGLNTDTQYF
d_gene: -; v_gene: TRBV3-1; abundance: many; len: 16; j_gene: TRBJ2-7; CDR3nt: TGTGCCAGCAGCCACCGAAACACCGCCGCCGGGTACGAGCAGTACTTC; CDR3aa: CASSHRNTAAGYEQYF
d_gene: -; v_gene: TRBV6-1; abundance: -; len: 15; j_gene: TRBJ2-5; CDR3nt: TGTGCCAGCATCCCCCTACAGGGCTTCCAAGATACCCAGTACTTC; CDR3aa: CASIPLQGFQDTQYF
d_gene: -; v_gene: TRBV6-6; abundance: many; len: 16; j_gene: TRBJ1-3; CDR3nt: TGTGCCAGCAGTTACTCAGATATCCGATCTGGAAACACCATATATTTT; CDR3aa: CASSYSDIRSGNTIYF
d_gene: -; v_gene: TRBV6-1; abundance: -; len: 17; j_gene: TRBJ2-4; CDR3nt: TGTGCCAGCAGTGGTGTCAGACCGGCCTCGGGCAAAAACATTCAGTACTTC; CDR3aa: CASSGVRPASGKNIQYF
d_gene: -; v_gene: TRBV5-6; abundance: few; len: 13; j_gene: TRBJ2-5; CDR3nt: TGTGCCACCAAAGACTACAACGGGGAGACCCAGTACTTC; CDR3aa: CATKDYNGETQYF
d_gene: -; v_gene: TRBV11-3; abundance: -; len: 14; j_gene: TRBJ1-1; CDR3nt: TGTGCCAGCAGCAAGGACCTCATGAACACTGAAGCTTTCTTT; CDR3aa: CASSKDLMNTEAFF
d_gene: -; v_gene: TRBV18; abundance: many; len: 15; j_gene: TRBJ1-2; CDR3nt: TGTGCCAGCTCACCACCGCTGCAGGGAGGCTATGGCTACACCTTC; CDR3aa: CASSPPLQGGYGYTF
d_gene: TRBD2; v_gene: TRBV5-1; abundance: -; len: 15; j_gene: TRBJ2-3; CDR3nt: TGCGCCAGCAGCACCCTAGCGGGACGCACAGATACGCAGTATTTT; CDR3aa: CASSTLAGRTDTQYF
d_gene: -; v_gene: TRBV5-1; abundance: -; len: 15; j_gene: TRBJ2-3; CDR3nt: TGCGCCAGCAGCTTGGCACTTAGGGGCACAGATACGCAGTATTTT; CDR3aa: CASSLALRGTDTQYF
d_gene: -; v_gene: TRBV2; abundance: few; len: 14; j_gene: TRBJ2-5; CDR3nt: TGTGCCAGCAGTGTCTCAGGGTCCCAAGAGACAAAGTACTTC; CDR3aa: CASSVSGSQETKYF
d_gene: -; v_gene: TRBV4-2; abundance: many; len: 15; j_gene: TRBJ1-1; CDR3nt: TGTGCCAGCAGCCAAGGCCAGGGAGGGGGCACTGAAGCTTTCTTT; CDR3aa: CASSQGQGGGTEAFF
d_gene: TRBD1; v_gene: TRBV7-8; abundance: many; len: 16; j_gene: TRBJ1-1; CDR3nt: TGTGCCAGCAGTCTTGGAGGGACAGGGTGGAACACTGAAGCTTTCTTT; CDR3aa: CASSLGGTGWNTEAFF
d_gene: -; v_gene: TRBV2; abundance: many; len: 12; j_gene: TRBJ1-4; CDR3nt: TGTGCCAGCTTTCAGGGCGCTGAAAAACTGTTTTTT; CDR3aa: CASFQGAEKLFF
d_gene: -; v_gene: TRBV12-3/TRBV12-4; abundance: medium-sized; len: 13; j_gene: TRBJ2-1; CDR3nt: TGTGCCAGCACCCCGGGCGGGTACCATGAGCAGTTCTTC; CDR3aa: CASTPGGYHEQFF
d_gene: -; v_gene: TRBV18; abundance: many; len: 13; j_gene: TRBJ2-7; CDR3nt: TGTGCCAGCTCACCCCAGGACAGACGCGAGCAGTACTTC; CDR3aa: CASSPQDRREQYF
d_gene: -; v_gene: TRBV5-1; abundance: many; len: 12; j_gene: TRBJ1-6; CDR3nt: TGCGCCAGCAGCTATTATAATTCACCCCTCCACTTT; CDR3aa: CASSYYNSPLHF
d_gene: -; v_gene: TRBV6-4; abundance: -; len: 12; j_gene: TRBJ2-7; CDR3nt: TGTGGCAGCAGTTACGGCCTTGGCGAGCAGTACTTC; CDR3aa: CGSSYGLGEQYF
d_gene: -; v_gene: TRBV9; abundance: many; len: 15; j_gene: TRBJ2-1; CDR3nt: TGTGCCAGCAGTTTAAGTTCGTTCTCCTACAATGAGCAGTTCTTC; CDR3aa: CASSLSSFSYNEQFF
d_gene: -; v_gene: TRBV20-1; abundance: many; len: 14; j_gene: TRBJ2-7; CDR3nt: TGCAGTGCTAGAGGCCCCGGACTTACCTACGAGCAGTACTTC; CDR3aa: CSARGPGLTYEQYF
d_gene: -; v_gene: TRBV6-1; abundance: few; len: 14; j_gene: TRBJ1-1; CDR3nt: TGTGCCAGCAGTGAGACAGGACTCAACAATGAAGCCTTCTTT; CDR3aa: CASSETGLNNEAFF
d_gene: TRBD1; v_gene: TRBV2; abundance: many; len: 16; j_gene: TRBJ2-3; CDR3nt: TGTGCCAGCAGTGAAGCGCTGGCAGGGGGAATAGATACGCAGTATTTT; CDR3aa: CASSEALAGGIDTQYF
d_gene: TRBD1; v_gene: TRBV15; abundance: many; len: 16; j_gene: TRBJ2-7; CDR3nt: TGTGCCACCAGCAGACATTTAGACAGGGTCGTCCACGAGCAGTACTTC; CDR3aa: CATSRHLDRVVHEQYF
d_gene: TRBD1; v_gene: TRBV9; abundance: many; len: 15; j_gene: TRBJ1-1; CDR3nt: TGTGCCAGCAGCGAGAAAGGACAGGGATCCACTGAAGCTTTCTTT; CDR3aa: CASSEKGQGSTEAFF
d_gene: -; v_gene: TRBV15; abundance: few; len: 13; j_gene: TRBJ2-1; CDR3nt: TGTGCCACCAGCAGAGGGAGCAGGAATGGTCAGTTCTTC; CDR3aa: CATSRGSRNGQFF
d_gene: -; v_gene: TRBV19; abundance: many; len: 15; j_gene: TRBJ2-5; CDR3nt: TGTGCCAGTAGTATTGGGGACGGACTCCAAGAGACCCAGTACTTC; CDR3aa: CASSIGDGLQETQYF
d_gene: -; v_gene: TRBV5-1; abundance: many; len: 13; j_gene: TRBJ1-1; CDR3nt: TGCGCCAGCAGCTTGTACAGGGCCACTGAAGCTTTCTTT; CDR3aa: CASSLYRATEAFF
d_gene: -; v_gene: TRBV20-1; abundance: many; len: 15; j_gene: TRBJ2-1; CDR3nt: TGCAGTGCCGAGGGACCCGGAGGCTCCTACAATGAGCAGTTCTTC; CDR3aa: CSAEGPGGSYNEQFF
d_gene: -; v_gene: TRBV20-1; abundance: many; len: 16; j_gene: TRBJ1-4; CDR3nt: TGCAGTGCTAGAGATACCGGCGGGTACGATCTTGAAAAATTGTTTTTT; CDR3aa: CSARDTGGYDLEKLFF
d_gene: -; v_gene: TRBV28; abundance: many; len: 19; j_gene: TRBJ2-1; CDR3nt: TGTGCCAGCAGTTTGGGGGGTCGAGGTTACCAGAGCTCCTACAATGAGCAGTTCTTC; CDR3aa: CASSLGGRGYQSSYNEQFF
d_gene: -; v_gene: TRBV5-1; abundance: many; len: 14; j_gene: TRBJ2-1; CDR3nt: TGCGCCGGCAGCGCCCAACCCAGGGGTAATGAGCAGTTCTTC; CDR3aa: CAGSAQPRGNEQFF
d_gene: -; v_gene: TRBV11-1; abundance: many; len: 16; j_gene: TRBJ2-2; CDR3nt: TGTGCCAGCAGCCTTGGGACAACAACGAACACCGGGGAGCTGTTTTTT; CDR3aa: CASSLGTTTNTGELFF
d_gene: TRBD1; v_gene: TRBV28; abundance: -; len: 15; j_gene: TRBJ1-1; CDR3nt: TGTGCCAGCAGTAAGACAGGGGCGATGAACACTGAAGCTTTATTT; CDR3aa: CASSKTGAMNTEALF
d_gene: TRBD1; v_gene: TRBV5-4; abundance: many; len: 18; j_gene: TRBJ2-7; CDR3nt: TGTGCCAGCAGCTTGTTAAAGTGGGGCAGGGGGAGCTCCTACGAGCAGTACTTC; CDR3aa: CASSLLKWGRGSSYEQYF
d_gene: -; v_gene: TRBV5-1; abundance: -; len: 15; j_gene: TRBJ1-6; CDR3nt: TGCGCCAGCAGCTTGTTTTTTGCAGGGAATTCACCCCTCCACTTT; CDR3aa: CASSLFFAGNSPLHF
d_gene: -; v_gene: TRBV9; abundance: many; len: 15; j_gene: TRBJ2-1; CDR3nt: TGTGCCAGCAGCGCTTCAGGGACCTCCTACAATGAGCAGTTCTTC; CDR3aa: CASSASGTSYNEQFF
d_gene: -; v_gene: TRBV10-2; abundance: many; len: 13; j_gene: TRBJ2-1; CDR3nt: TGCGCCAGCATCGGGGGTCGGGGGAATGAGCAGTTCTTC; CDR3aa: CASIGGRGNEQFF
d_gene: TRBD1; v_gene: TRBV11-2; abundance: many; len: 15; j_gene: TRBJ2-5; CDR3nt: TGTGCCAGCAGCGAGGCGACAGGGGGTATGGAGACCCAGTACTTC; CDR3aa: CASSEATGGMETQYF
d_gene: -; v_gene: TRBV6-4; abundance: many; len: 16; j_gene: TRBJ1-2; CDR3nt: TGTGCCAGCTCCGAAAACTGGGGAGGCTTTAACTATGGCTACACCTTC; CDR3aa: CASSENWGGFNYGYTF
d_gene: TRBD1; v_gene: TRBV6-1; abundance: -; len: 13; j_gene: TRBJ1-1; CDR3nt: TGTGCCAGCCAGAGACAGGGGAGCTCTGAAGCTTTCTTT; CDR3aa: CASQRQGSSEAFF